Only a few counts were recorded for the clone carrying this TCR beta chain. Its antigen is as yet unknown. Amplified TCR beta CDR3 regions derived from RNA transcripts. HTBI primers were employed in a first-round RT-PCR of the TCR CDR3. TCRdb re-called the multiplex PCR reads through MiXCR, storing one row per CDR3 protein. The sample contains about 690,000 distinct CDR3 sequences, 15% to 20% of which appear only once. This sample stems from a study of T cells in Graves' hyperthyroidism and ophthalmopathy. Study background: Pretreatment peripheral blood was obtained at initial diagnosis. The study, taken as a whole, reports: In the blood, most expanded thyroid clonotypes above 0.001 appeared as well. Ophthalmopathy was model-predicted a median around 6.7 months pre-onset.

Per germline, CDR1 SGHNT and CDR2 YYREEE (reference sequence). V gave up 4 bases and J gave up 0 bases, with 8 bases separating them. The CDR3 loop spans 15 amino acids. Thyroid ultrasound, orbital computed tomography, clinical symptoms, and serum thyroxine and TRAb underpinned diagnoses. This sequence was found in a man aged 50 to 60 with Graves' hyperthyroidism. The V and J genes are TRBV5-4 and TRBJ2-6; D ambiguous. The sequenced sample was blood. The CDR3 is CASSPAGSGANVLTF. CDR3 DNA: TGTGCCAGCAGCCCGGCCGGCTCTGGGGCCAACGTCCTGACTTTC.